The present T cell receptor beta chain was sequenced within a study of early T cells in non-severe SARS-CoV-2 infection. The overall study: Sequencing targeted bulk RNA from unsorted whole blood, leaving chains unpaired. Study outcomes and limitations: VDJdb-based annotation leaned toward anti-spike CD8 responses and missed private and CD4 specificities.

Losses at the gene ends were 4 bases for V and 8 bases for J; bases not matched to a gene: 9. CDR1 LGHDT and CDR2 YNNKEL come from the germline V gene (reference sequence). The CDR3 is 14 residues long. The protocol attached unique molecular identifiers to individual cDNA molecules. One entry per CDR3 protein results from TCRdb running MiXCR on the 5' RACE reads. There are fewer than 100,000 distinct CDR3 sequences in the sample; roughly 6% occur only once, and 7.8% lies in the top ten. A remark on this clonotype: What it binds is unknown.

The chain carries TRBV3-1 and TRBJ1-2, with 8 bases matching TRBD1. The sample was whole blood. This receptor was identified in an adult who was a healthcare worker with PCR-confirmed SARS-CoV-2 infection or an uninfected control (not recorded which). CDR3 nucleotide sequence: TGTGCCAGCAGCCGCGGGACAGGCGTTCACGGCTACACCTTC. Translating it yields CASSRGTGVHGYTF.